Below, 20 T cell receptor beta chains from the same sample are listed, as sequenced in a study of T cell repertoires in aging, cancer and after chemotherapy. Peripheral blood genomic DNA, not sorted cells or RNA, was the template. Multiplex touch-down PCR with TRB-A/B primers amplified rearranged V-D-J TRB sequences. A single record per CDR3 protein comes from TCRdb applying MiXCR to the multiplex PCR reads. The sample contains some 2,000 distinct CDR3 sequences, 20% to 30% of which appear only once. Specimen: blood. The receptors were gathered from a human donor with a solid tumor.

The chain has TRBV20-1 and TRBJ1-6; TRBD1 matches 8 bases. Gene TRBJ1-1 matches the end of the DNA better, so the J call may be wrong. The CDR3 is 16 residues long. The germline CDR1 and CDR2 sequences are DFQATT and SNEGSKA (reference sequence). This CDR3 is CSARTTGGDGPFEAFF. DNA of the CDR3: TGCAGTGCTAGAACAACAGGGGGGGACGGACCCTTTGAAGCTTTCTTT.

By share of the sample, this clonotype is large. The chain joins TRBV19 to TRBJ2-1; no clear D gene. The ends were cut back, 4 bases at V and 8 bases at J, with 21 bases in the middle. Germline CDR1 LNHDA, CDR2 SQIVND (reference sequence). CDR3 length: 16 amino acids. The CDR3 here is CASSTRHSPVSYEQFF. As DNA, the CDR3 is TGTGCCAGTAGTACACGACACAGCCCAGTGTCATATGAGCAGTTCTTC.

In its sample, this clonotype was seen a few times. This chain joins TRBV7-9 and TRBJ1-2; unclear D gene. Germline V gene data show CDR1 as SEHNR and CDR2 as FQNEAQ (reference sequence). The V end lost 4 bases, the J end lost 4 bases, and 4 bases lay between the germline ends. The length of the CDR3 is 11 residues. The CDR3 spells CASSSVYGYTF. The DNA of the CDR3 is TGTGCCAGCAGCTCCGTCTATGGCTACACCTTC.

In its sample, this clonotype ranks as medium-sized. The genes are TRBV20-1 and TRBJ2-3; 7 bases align to TRBD1. With V trimmed by 6 bases and J by 2 bases, 8 bases remained unmatched. Looked up from germline, CDR1 is DFQATT and CDR2 is SNEGSKA (reference sequence). CDR3 length equals 14 residues. CDR3 nucleotide sequence: TGCAGTGCGCGGACAGGCTACGCCACAGATACGCAGTATTTT. This translates into CSARTGYATDTQYF.

The V call is TRBV27, the J call TRBJ1-5, with TRBD1 matching over 7 bases. The germline V gene has CDR1 MNHEY and CDR2 SMNVEV (reference sequence). CDR3 length: 16 amino acids. Losses at the gene ends were 3 bases for V and 1 base for J; bases not matched to a gene: 6. CDR3 region: CASSLRDRESNQPQHF. The CDR3 nucleotides read TGTGCCAGCAGTTTGCGGGACAGAGAGAGCAATCAGCCCCAGCATTTT.

The table lists this clonotype with a few counts. The chain employs TRBV14 and TRBJ1-1; D is uncertain. CDR3 length: 13 amino acids. Germline V gene data show CDR1 as SGHDN and CDR2 as FVKESK. Trimming left V 5 bases short and J 4 bases short, with 11 bases between. CDR3: CASSELGGTEAFF. CDR3 sequence (DNA): TGTGCCAGCAGCGAGTTAGGCGGCACTGAAGCTTTCTTT.

By its share, this clonotype is large. This chain links TRBV6-6 with TRBJ2-2; maybe TRBD1 (6 bases). This CDR3 is 15 amino acids long. Germline V gene lookup returns CDR1 MNHNY and CDR2 SVGAGI (reference sequence). The ends were cut back, 7 bases at V and 2 bases at J, with 14 bases in the middle. The CDR3 DNA is TGTGCCAGCATCGAACAGGGTCCTAACACCGGGGAGCTGTTTTTT. It yields the protein CASIEQGPNTGELFF.

Judged by abundance, this clonotype is medium-sized. Germline and junction disagree at one end, which may indicate a read error. The rearrangement links TRBV5-4 to TRBJ1-2, with 8 bases aligning to TRBD1. Per germline, CDR1 SGHNT and CDR2 YYREEE (reference sequence). The CDR3 runs 15 residues. The CDR3 loop is CASSDHRGWNSGYTF. In nucleotides, the CDR3 is TGTGCCAGCAGCGACCACAGGGGGTGGAACTCTGGCTACACCTTC.

In its sample, this clonotype ranks as medium-sized. The gene calls are TRBV7-2 and TRBJ2-2, with 9 bases aligning to TRBD1. The CDR3 loop spans 15 amino acids. V lost 5 bases to trimming and J lost 4 bases; unmatched junction nucleotides: 5. Germline V gene lookup returns CDR1 SGHTA and CDR2 FQGNSA. CDR3 bases: TGTGCCAGCAGCCAACGGGACAGGGTCACCGGGGAGCTGTTTTTT. It is translated as CASSQRDRVTGELFF.

This clonotype was counted only a few times. The chain recombines TRBV7-6 with TRBJ2-5; TRBD2 agrees at 14 bases. Germline CDR1 is SGHVS and CDR2 is FNYEAQ. The CDR3 consists of 14 residues. The V segment lost 4 bases and the J segment 7 bases; nucleotides outside the gene matches: 2. The CDR3 DNA follows: TGTGCCAGCAGCTCTGGACTAGCGGGGGGGACCCAGTACTTC. As protein: CASSSGLAGGTQYF.

This clonotype is judged medium-sized. The chain links TRBV6-1 to TRBJ2-3, with 12 bases lining up with TRBD2. V lost 1 base and J lost 3; bases outside the gene matches: 5. This CDR3 region has 17 residues. Germline loops: CDR1 MNHNS, CDR2 SASEGT. The CDR3 loop reads CASSEETTSGGTDTQYF. In nucleotides, the CDR3 is TGTGCCAGCAGTGAAGAGACGACTAGCGGGGGTACAGATACGCAGTATTTT.

Sample share makes this clonotype medium-sized. The J gene is TRBJ2-3, the V gene TRBV5-5; TRBD2 aligns across 13 bases. V gave up 2 bases and J gave up 5 bases; unmatched junction bases: 11. CDR1 and CDR2 from the germline V gene are SGHKS and YYEKEE (reference sequence). This CDR3 contains 18 residues. The chain's CDR3 is CASSFGGLLAGGGDTQYF. CDR3 in DNA: TGTGCCAGCAGCTTTGGGGGCCTACTAGCGGGGGGGGGAGATACGCAGTATTTT.

By proportion, this clonotype is medium-sized. The CDR3 sequence: CASSYSSEGGRDTQYF. CDR3 in DNA: TGTGCCAGCAGTTACTCGTCGGAGGGGGGACGAGATACGCAGTATTTT. The chain employs TRBV6-6 and TRBJ2-3, with D perhaps TRBD1 or TRBD2 (6 bases each). The CDR3 has 16 amino acids. Trimming cost V 0 bases and J 5 bases, with 15 bases left between them. CDR1 MNHNY and CDR2 SVGAGI come from the germline V gene (reference sequence).

By proportion, this clonotype is medium-sized. The genes are TRBV6-6 and TRBJ1-2, with 7 bases matching TRBD1. The CDR3 runs to 14 residues. The ends lost 4 bases at V and 5 bases at J; junction bases unmatched: 7. Germline-derived CDR1 and CDR2 are MNHNY and SVGAGI (reference sequence). The CDR3 DNA reads as TGTGCCAGCAGTTCCCAGGGGGATCGGTATGGCTACACCTTC. It yields the protein CASSSQGDRYGYTF.

Concerning this clonotype itself: A clone one base away is much larger, so this may be a read error. The V call is TRBV6-1, the J call TRBJ1-6; D may be TRBD1 (6 bases). Trimming took off 7 bases at V and 10 bases at J, with 20 bases between the two ends. The CDR3 is 15 residues long. The germline V gene encodes CDR1 MNHNS and CDR2 SASEGT. CDR3 loop: CASIYSSQGPSPLHF. CDR3 nucleotide sequence: TGTGCCAGCATTTACTCGAGCCAGGGGCCATCACCCCTCCACTTT.

The chain links TRBV20-1 to TRBJ2-3; D perhaps matches TRBD1 (5 bases). The CDR3 runs 15 residues. Trimming removed 3 bases from V and 0 bases from J, with 13 bases in between. Germline lookup yields CDR1 DFQATT and CDR2 SNEGSKA (reference sequence). Here the CDR3 DNA reads TGCAGTGCTAGTATAGGGGCCTCGAGCACAGATACGCAGTATTTT. Encoded protein: CSASIGASSTDTQYF.

This chain uses TRBV12-3 or TRBV12-4 with TRBJ2-5; 9 bases match TRBD2. CDR3 length: 14 residues. V shed 6 bases, J shed 1 base, and the junction held 3 bases outside the gene matches. The CDR3, as DNA: TGTGCCAGCAGAGAGACTAGCGGCCAAGAGACCCAGTACTTC. It translates to CASRETSGQETQYF.

The V call is TRBV2, the J call TRBJ2-5, with TRBD2 identical over 12 bases. Germline CDR1 SNHLY, CDR2 FYNNEI. This CDR3 spans 14 amino acids. Trimming took 4 bases from V and 4 from J; bases not matched to a gene: 1. CDR3 bases: TGTGCCAGCAGTGGGGGACTAGCGGGAGAGACCCAGTACTTC. It is translated as CASSGGLAGETQYF.

This clonotype is labeled as medium-sized. This rearrangement joins TRBV6-5 to TRBJ1-1, with a weak D call TRBD1 (6 bases). Germline V gene sequence: CDR1 MNHEY, CDR2 SVGAGI. Trimming took off 5 bases at V and 4 bases at J, with 11 bases between the two ends. CDR3 length: 13 amino acids. CDR3 coding DNA: TGTGCCAGCAGTCATCAGGGGAGCACTGAAGCTTTCTTT. Amino acids: CASSHQGSTEAFF.

By its share, this clonotype is medium-sized. This chain joins TRBV19 and TRBJ2-7; a possible D gene is TRBD2 (6 bases). This CDR3 is 14 amino acids long. Germline values: CDR1 LNHDA, CDR2 SQIVND (reference sequence). Trimming pared 3 bases from V and 3 bases from J, leaving 12 bases between. The CDR3 DNA follows: TGTGCCAGTAGTATGGAGGGTGCCGGCTACGAGCAGTACTTC. Translating gives CASSMEGAGYEQYF.